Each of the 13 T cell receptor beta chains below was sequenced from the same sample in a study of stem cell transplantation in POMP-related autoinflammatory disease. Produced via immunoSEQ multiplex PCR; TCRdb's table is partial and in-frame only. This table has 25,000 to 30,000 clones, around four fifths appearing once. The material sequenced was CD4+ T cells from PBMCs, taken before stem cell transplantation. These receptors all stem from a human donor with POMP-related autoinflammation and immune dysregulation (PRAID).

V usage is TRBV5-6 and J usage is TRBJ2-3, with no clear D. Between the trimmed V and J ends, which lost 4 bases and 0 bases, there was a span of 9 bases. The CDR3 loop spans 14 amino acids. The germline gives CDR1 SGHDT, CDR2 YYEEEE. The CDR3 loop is CASSVSHSTDTQYF. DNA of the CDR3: TGTGCCAGCAGCGTTAGCCATAGCACAGATACGCAGTATTTT.

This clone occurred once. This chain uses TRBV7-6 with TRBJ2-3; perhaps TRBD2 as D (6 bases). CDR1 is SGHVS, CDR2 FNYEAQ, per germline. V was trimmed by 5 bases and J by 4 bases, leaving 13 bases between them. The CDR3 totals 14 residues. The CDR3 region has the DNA TGTGCCAGCAGCCCCGGGACTCCCGCAGATACGCAGTATTTT. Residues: CASSPGTPADTQYF.

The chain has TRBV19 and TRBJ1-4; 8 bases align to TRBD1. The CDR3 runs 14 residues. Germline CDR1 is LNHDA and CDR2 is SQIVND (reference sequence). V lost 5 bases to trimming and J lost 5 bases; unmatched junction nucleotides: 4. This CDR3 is CASSQTGANEKLFF. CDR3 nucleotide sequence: TGTGCCAGTAGTCAGACAGGGGCAAATGAAAAACTGTTTTTT.

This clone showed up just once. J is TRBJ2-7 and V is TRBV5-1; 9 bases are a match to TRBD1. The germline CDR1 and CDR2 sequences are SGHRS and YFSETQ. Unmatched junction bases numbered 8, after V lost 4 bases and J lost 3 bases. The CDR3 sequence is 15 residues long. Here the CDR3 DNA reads TGCGCCAGCAGCCCCACCGGGACAGGGCTCTACGAGCAGTACTTC. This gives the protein CASSPTGTGLYEQYF.

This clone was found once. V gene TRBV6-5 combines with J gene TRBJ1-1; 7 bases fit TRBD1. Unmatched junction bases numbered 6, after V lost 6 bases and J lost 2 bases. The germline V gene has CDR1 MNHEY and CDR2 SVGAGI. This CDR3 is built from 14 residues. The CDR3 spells CASSLTGLNTEAFF. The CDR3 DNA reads TGTGCCAGCAGCCTGACAGGGCTCAACACTGAAGCTTTCTTT.

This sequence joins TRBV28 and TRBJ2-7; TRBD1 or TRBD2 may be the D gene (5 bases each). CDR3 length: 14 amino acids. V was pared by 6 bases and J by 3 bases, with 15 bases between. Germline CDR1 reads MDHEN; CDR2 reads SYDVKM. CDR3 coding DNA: TGTGCCAGCAGCCTCCGGGACGGGTACTACGAGCAGTACTTC. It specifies CASSLRDGYYEQYF.

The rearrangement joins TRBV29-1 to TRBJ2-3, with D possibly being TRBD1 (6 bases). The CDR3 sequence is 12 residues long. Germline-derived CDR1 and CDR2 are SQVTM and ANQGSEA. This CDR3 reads CSSGTPTDTQYF. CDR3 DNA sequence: TGCAGTTCCGGGACACCCACAGATACGCAGTATTTT.

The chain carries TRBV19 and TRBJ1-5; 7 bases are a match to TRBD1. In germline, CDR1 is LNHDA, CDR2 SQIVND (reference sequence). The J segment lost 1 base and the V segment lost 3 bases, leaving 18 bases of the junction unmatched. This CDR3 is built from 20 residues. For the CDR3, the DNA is TGTGCCAGTAGTATTAGAGTTGGAGACAGGGCGGATGGGAGCAATCAGCCCCAGCATTTT. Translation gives CASSIRVGDRADGSNQPQHF.

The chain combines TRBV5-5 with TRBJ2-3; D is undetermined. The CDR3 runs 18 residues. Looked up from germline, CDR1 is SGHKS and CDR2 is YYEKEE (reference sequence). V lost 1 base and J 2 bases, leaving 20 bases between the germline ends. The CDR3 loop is CASSLRVIGRINTDTQYF. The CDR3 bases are TGTGCCAGCAGCTTGAGAGTAATCGGGCGGATCAACACAGATACGCAGTATTTT.

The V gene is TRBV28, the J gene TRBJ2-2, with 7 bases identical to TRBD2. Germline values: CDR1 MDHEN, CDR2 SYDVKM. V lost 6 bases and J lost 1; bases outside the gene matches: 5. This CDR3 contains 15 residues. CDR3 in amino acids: CASRPGGENTGELFF. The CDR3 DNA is TGTGCCAGCAGGCCTGGGGGGGAGAACACCGGGGAGCTGTTTTTT.

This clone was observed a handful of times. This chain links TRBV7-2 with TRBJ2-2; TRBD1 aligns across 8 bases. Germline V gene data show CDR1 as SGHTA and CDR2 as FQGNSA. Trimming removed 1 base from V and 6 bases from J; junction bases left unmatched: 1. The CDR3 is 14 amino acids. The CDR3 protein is CASSLVGQAGELFF. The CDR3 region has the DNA TGTGCCAGCAGCTTAGTGGGACAGGCCGGGGAGCTGTTTTTT.

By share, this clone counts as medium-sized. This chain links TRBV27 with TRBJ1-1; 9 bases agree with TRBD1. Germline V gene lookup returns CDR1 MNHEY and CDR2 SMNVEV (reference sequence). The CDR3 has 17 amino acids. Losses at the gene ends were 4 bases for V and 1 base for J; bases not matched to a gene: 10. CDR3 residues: CASSSPGQGKPNTEAFF. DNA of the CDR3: TGTGCCAGCAGTTCCCCGGGACAGGGAAAGCCGAACACTGAAGCTTTCTTT.

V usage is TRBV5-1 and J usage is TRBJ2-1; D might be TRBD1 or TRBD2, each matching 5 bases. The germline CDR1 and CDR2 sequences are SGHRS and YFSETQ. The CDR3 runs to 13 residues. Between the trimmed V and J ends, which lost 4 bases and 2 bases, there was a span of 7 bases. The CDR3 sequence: CASSQGPYNEQFF. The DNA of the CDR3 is TGCGCCAGCAGCCAGGGACCCTACAATGAGCAGTTCTTC.